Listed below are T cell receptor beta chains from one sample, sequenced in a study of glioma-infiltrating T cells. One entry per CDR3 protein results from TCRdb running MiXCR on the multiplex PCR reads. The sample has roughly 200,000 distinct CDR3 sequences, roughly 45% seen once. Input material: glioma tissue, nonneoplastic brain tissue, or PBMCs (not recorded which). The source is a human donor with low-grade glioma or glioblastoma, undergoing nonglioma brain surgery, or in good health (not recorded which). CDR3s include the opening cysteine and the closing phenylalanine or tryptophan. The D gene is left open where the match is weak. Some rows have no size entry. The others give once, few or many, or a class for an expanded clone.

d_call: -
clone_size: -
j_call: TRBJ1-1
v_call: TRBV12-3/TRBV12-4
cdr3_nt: TGTGCCAGAAGTTTGGGCACTGAAGCTTTCTTT
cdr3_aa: CARSLGTEAFF

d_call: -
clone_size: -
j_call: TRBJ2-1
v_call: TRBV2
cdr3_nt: TGTGCCAGCAGTGTAAGAGTAGCGGCCGACAATGAGCAGTTCTTC
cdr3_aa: CASSVRVAADNEQFF

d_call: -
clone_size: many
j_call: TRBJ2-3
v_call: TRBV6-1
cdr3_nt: TGTGCCAGCAAAGGGAGGGGGTCAGATACGCAGTATTTT
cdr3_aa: CASKGRGSDTQYF

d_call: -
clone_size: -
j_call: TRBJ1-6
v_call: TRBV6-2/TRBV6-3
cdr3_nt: TGTGCCAGCGCAAGACAGAGGCATAATTCACCCCTCCAATTT
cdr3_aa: CASARQRHNSPLQF

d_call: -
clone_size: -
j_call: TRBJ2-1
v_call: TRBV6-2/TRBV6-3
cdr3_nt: TGTGCCAGCAGTTACGGGGCAGGCAACAACGCGCAGTTCTTC
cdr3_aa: CASSYGAGNNAQFF

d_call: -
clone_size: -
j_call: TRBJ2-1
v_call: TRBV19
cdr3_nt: TGTGCCAGTAGGGAGAACTCCTACAATGAGCAGTTCTTC
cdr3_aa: CASRENSYNEQFF

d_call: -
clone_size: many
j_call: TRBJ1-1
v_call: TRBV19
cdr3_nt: TGTGCCAGCTTCTCCTCACAGGGAAGGTGGACTGAAGCTTTCTTT
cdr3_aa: CASFSSQGRWTEAFF

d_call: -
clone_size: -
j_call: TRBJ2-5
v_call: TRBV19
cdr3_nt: TGTGCCAGTAGTATAAGTATAGCTCGTACCTTGAAAGAGACCCAGTACTTC
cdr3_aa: CASSISIARTLKETQYF

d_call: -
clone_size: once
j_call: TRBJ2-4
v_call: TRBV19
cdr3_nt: TGTGCCAGTAGTATGGTAGCGGTAGCCAAAAACATTCAGTACTTC
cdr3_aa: CASSMVAVAKNIQYF

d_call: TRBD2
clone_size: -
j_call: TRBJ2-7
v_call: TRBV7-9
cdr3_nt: TGTGCCAGCAGTTTAGCGGGGACCGTCTACGAGCAGTACTTC
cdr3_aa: CASSLAGTVYEQYF

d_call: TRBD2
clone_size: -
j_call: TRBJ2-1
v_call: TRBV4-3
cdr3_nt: TGCGCCAGCAGCCAAGAGTTTACTAGCGGGACTAACAATGAGCAGTTCTTC
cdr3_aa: CASSQEFTSGTNNEQFF

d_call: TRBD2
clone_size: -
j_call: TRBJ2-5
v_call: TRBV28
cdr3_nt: TGTGCCAGCATTTTCAACCCTAGCGGGGGACTCCAAGAGACCCAGTACTTC
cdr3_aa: CASIFNPSGGLQETQYF

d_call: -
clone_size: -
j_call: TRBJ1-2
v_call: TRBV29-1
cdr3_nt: TGCAGCGTTGTTCGAGAGGGGGAGGGCTACACCTTC
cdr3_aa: CSVVREGEGYTF

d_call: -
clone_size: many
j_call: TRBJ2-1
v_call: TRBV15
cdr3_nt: TGTGCCACCAGCAGAGACAGGGTGGTCAATGAGCAGTTCTTC
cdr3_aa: CATSRDRVVNEQFF

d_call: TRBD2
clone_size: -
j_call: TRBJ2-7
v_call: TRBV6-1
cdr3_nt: TGTGCCAGCACCATGGGACCGGGAGGGTACGAGCAGTACTTC
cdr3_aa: CASTMGPGGYEQYF

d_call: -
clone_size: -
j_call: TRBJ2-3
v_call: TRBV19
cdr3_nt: TGTGCCAGTAACCCACCGTCTAGCACAGATACGCAGTATTTT
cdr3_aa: CASNPPSSTDTQYF

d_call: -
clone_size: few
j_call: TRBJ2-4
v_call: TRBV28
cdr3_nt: TGTGCCAGCAGTCCCCCCGCAGTCAGCCTGGTTCTTGCCAAAAACATTCAGTACTTC
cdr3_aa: CASSPPAVSLVLAKNIQYF

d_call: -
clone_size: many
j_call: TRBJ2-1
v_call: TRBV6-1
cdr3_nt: TGTGCCAGCAGGCCTTTACTAGGAAGGTTGGATGAGCAGTTCTTC
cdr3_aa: CASRPLLGRLDEQFF

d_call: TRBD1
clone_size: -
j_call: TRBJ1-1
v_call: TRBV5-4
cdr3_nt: TGTGCCAGCAGCTGGGAGGGGGCTAGAGTCGAAGCTTTATTT
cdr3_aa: CASSWEGARVEALF

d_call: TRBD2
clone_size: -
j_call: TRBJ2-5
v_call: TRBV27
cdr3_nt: TGTGCCAGCAGCTCCGGGACTAGCGGGACGTACCAAGAGACCCAGTACTTC
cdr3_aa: CASSSGTSGTYQETQYF

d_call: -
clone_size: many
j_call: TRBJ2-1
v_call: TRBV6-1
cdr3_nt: TGTGCCAGCAGTCGGGGAAGGGAACCCTACAATGAGCAGTTCTTC
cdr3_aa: CASSRGREPYNEQFF

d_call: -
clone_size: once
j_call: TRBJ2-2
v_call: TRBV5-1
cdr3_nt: TGCGCCAGCAGCTTGTTCACAGGGCTCACCGGGGAGCTGTTTTTT
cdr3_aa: CASSLFTGLTGELFF